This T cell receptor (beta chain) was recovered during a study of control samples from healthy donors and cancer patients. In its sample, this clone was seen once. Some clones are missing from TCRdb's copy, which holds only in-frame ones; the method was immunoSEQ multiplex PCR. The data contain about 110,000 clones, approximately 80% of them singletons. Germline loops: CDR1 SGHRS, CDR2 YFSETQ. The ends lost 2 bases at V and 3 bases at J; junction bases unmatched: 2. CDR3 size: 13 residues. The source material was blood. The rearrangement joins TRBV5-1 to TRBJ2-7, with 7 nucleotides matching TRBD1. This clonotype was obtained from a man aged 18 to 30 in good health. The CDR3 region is CASSFNRGYEQYF. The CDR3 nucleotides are TGCGCCAGCAGCTTTAACAGGGGCTACGAGCAGTACTTC.